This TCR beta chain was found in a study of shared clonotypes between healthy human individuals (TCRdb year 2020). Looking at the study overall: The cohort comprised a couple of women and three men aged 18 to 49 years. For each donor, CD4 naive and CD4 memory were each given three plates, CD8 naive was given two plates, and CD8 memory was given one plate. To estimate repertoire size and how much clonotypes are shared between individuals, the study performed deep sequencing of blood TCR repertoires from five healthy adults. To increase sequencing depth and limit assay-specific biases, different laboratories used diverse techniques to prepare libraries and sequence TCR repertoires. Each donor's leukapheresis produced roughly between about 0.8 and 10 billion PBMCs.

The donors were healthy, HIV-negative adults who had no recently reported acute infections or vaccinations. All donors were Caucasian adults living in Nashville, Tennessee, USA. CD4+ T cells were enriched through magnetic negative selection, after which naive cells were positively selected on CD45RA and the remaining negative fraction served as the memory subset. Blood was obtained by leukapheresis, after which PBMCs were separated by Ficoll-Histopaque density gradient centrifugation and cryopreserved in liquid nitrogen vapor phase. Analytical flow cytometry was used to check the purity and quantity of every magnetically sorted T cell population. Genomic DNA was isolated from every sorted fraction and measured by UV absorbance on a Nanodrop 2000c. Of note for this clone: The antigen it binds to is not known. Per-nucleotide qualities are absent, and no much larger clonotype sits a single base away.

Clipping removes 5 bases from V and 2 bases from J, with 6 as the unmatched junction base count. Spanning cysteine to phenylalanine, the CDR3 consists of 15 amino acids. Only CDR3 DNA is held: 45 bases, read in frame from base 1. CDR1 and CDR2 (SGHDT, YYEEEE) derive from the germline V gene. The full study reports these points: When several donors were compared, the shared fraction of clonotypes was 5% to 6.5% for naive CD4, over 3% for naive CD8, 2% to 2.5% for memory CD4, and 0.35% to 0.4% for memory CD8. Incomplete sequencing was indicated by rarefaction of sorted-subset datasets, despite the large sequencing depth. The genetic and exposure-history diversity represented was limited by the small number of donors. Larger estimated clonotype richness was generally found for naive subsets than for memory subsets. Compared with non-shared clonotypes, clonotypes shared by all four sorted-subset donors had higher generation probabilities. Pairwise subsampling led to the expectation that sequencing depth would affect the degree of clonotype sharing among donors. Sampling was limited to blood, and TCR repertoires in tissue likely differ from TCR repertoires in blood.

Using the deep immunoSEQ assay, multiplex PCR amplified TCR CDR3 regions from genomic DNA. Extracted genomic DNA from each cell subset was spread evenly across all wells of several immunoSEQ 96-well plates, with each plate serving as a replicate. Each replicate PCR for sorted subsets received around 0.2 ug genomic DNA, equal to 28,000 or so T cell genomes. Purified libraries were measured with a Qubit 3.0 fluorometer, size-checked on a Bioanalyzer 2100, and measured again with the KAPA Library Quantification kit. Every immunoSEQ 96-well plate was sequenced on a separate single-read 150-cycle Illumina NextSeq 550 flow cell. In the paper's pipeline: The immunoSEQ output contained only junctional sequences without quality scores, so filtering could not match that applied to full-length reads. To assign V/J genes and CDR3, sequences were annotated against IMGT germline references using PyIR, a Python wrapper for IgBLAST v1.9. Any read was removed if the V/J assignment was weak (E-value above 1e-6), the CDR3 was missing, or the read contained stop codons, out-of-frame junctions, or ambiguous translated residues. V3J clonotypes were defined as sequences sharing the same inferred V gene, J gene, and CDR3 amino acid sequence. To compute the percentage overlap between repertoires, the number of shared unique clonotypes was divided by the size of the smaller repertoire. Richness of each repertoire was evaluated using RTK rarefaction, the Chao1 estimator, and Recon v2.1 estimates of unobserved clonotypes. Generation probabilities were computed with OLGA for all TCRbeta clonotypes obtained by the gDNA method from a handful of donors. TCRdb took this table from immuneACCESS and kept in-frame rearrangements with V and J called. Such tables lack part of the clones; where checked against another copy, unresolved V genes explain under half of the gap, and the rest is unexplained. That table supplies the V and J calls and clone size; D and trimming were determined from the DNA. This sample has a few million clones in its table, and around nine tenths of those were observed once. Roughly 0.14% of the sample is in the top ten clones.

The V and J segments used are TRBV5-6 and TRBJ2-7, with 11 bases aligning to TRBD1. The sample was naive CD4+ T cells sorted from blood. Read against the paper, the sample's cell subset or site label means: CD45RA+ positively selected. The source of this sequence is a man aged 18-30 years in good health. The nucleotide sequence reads TGTGCCAGCAGTCTGGGACAGGGGGGAACCTACGAGCAGTACTTC. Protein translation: CASSLGQGGTYEQYF.